The T cell receptor (beta chain) under discussion was sequenced for a study of neurological immune-mediated disorders. Each CDR3 protein is one row after TCRdb ran MiXCR on the 5' RACE reads. The sample has 85,000 to 110,000 distinct CDR3 sequences, 9.5% to 14% seen once. Time point specified: longitudinal time-point 3. This clonotype was detected only a few times. Mismatch with germline at one junction end may stem from a read error. This CDR3 region has 13 residues. The sequence came from a female donor with HTLV-1-associated myelopathy (HAM/TSP). The V gene is TRBV12-3 or TRBV12-4, the J gene TRBJ2-2; 7 bases map to TRBD2. The sequencing sample was made of PBMCs. CDR3 nucleotides: TGTGCCAGCAGTTTTGACCCCCCGGGGGGGCTGTTTTTT. This translates into CASSFDPPGGLFF.